The 29 T cell receptor beta chains given below trace back to one sample, sequenced in a study of blood T cells in healthy people across ages. Through a sample-barcoded 5' primer and a J-beta primer mix, a second PCR was run for roughly 6 to 11 cycles. TCRdb reanalysed the 5' RACE reads using MiXCR and keeps one entry per CDR3 protein. The table records 1.5 million to 2 million distinct CDR3 sequences, 30% to 40% of them present only once. Material for sequencing was blood. The receptors were gathered from a woman in her 30s in good health.

CDR3 residues: CASSASSSPYEQYF. CDR3 sequence (DNA): TGTGCCAGCAGCGCGTCTAGCAGTCCCTACGAGCAGTACTTC. V and J are TRBV7-9 and TRBJ2-7; weak D call: TRBD2 (5 bases). There are 14 residues in the CDR3. The germline V and J ends were trimmed by 5 bases and 2 bases, with 13 bases remaining between them. From germline, CDR1 is SEHNR and CDR2 FQNEAQ (reference sequence).

The rearrangement uses TRBV18 and TRBJ2-1, with 7 bases fitting TRBD1. V lost 3 bases, J lost 8 bases, and 7 bases stayed unmatched. The CDR3 length is 14 residues. CDR1 and CDR2 (germline): KGHSH, LQKENI. CDR3 residues: CASSPGDSLDEQFF. The CDR3 DNA reads TGTGCCAGCTCACCTGGGGACAGTCTGGATGAGCAGTTCTTC.

This clonotype was detected many times. This chain joins TRBV4-1 and TRBJ2-7, with a possible D match to TRBD2 (6 bases). The CDR3 spans 14 residues. The germline V gene encodes CDR1 MGHRA and CDR2 YSYEKL. V was cut by 2 bases and J by 3 bases, with 11 bases left in between. CDR3 DNA sequence: TGCGCCAGCAGCCAAAACGAGGGAGGCTACGAGCAGTACTTC. It is translated as CASSQNEGGYEQYF.

In the case of this clonotype: A much bigger clone sits one base away, suggesting this may be a read error. CDR3 nucleotides: TGTGCCAGCAGCGTAGACGGGACAAGCTCCTACGAGCGGTACTTC. Encoded protein: CASSVDGTSSYERYF. The chain is built from TRBV9 and TRBJ2-7; perhaps TRBD1 as D (6 bases). CDR1 and CDR2 (germline): SGDLS, YYNGEE. The CDR3 contains 15 residues.

This clonotype showed up just once. The CDR3 here is CASSLDDVAGQFGEQFF. Written as DNA, the CDR3 is TGTGCCAGCAGCTTAGATGACGTAGCGGGACAATTTGGTGAGCAGTTCTTC. The chain combines TRBV11-1 with TRBJ2-1, with TRBD2 identical over 8 bases. The CDR3 has 17 amino acids. V was clipped by 1 base and J by 9 bases; unmatched bases: 14. Germline V CDR1 and CDR2: SGHAT, FQDESV (reference sequence).

In this sample, this clonotype turned up a few times. V gene TRBV28 combines with J gene TRBJ2-7; TRBD2 is a possible D gene (5 bases). V lost 2 bases to trimming and J lost 7 bases, with 18 bases between them. CDR3 size: 15 residues. Looked up from germline, CDR1 is MDHEN and CDR2 is SYDVKM. The CDR3 is CASSLSWGAYEEQYF. The CDR3, as DNA: TGTGCCAGCAGTTTAAGCTGGGGAGCCTACGAGGAGCAGTACTTC.

This clonotype was seen more than once but under ten times. This chain joins TRBV7-7 and TRBJ2-5; TRBD2 matches at 10 bases. J was trimmed by 2 bases and V by 4 bases; bases with no gene match: 7. The CDR3 is 16 amino acids. Germline CDR1 SSHAT, CDR2 FNYEAQ (reference sequence). CDR3 sequence (DNA): TGTGCCAGCAGCTCCCGTCTTAGCGGGGGGCAAGAGACCCAGTACTTC. Translation: CASSSRLSGGQETQYF.

About this clonotype: A clone one base away is much larger, so this may be a read error. V gene TRBV9 combines with J gene TRBJ2-3; D is ambiguous. The CDR3 has 13 amino acids. V was clipped by 4 bases and J by 2 bases, with 8 bases between them. From germline, CDR1 is SGDLS and CDR2 YYNGEE. The CDR3 DNA sequence: TGTGCCAGCAGCTCTATGGACACAGATACGCAGTATTTT. Its translation is CASSSMDTDTQYF.

The table lists this clonotype with a few counts. The chain has TRBV28 and TRBJ2-7; 7 nucleotides line up with TRBD1. The germline V gene has CDR1 MDHEN and CDR2 SYDVKM. Germline trimming cut 3 bases from V and 6 bases from J; bases unmatched to any gene: 11. The CDR3 length is 15 residues. CDR3 sequence (DNA): TGTGCCAGCAGTTTTACACCGACAGGGTCTGGCGAGCAGTACTTC. Translation: CASSFTPTGSGEQYF.

This clonotype was recorded a few times. The genes are TRBV20-1 and TRBJ2-3, with TRBD1 identical over 10 bases. CDR1 and CDR2 from the germline V gene are DFQATT and SNEGSKA (reference sequence). The CDR3 length is 17 residues. With V trimmed by 5 bases and J by 2 bases, 13 bases remained unmatched. For the CDR3, the DNA is TGCAGTGCTGAGGACAGGGGGGCAGCGGAGAACACAGATACGCAGTATTTT. Its protein is CSAEDRGAAENTDTQYF.

A few counts support this clonotype. This chain links TRBV30 with TRBJ2-5, with 13 positions matching TRBD2. V was pared by 1 base and J by 1 base, with 3 bases of the junction left unmatched. The CDR3 has 16 amino acids. Germline V CDR1 and CDR2: GTSNPN, SVGIG (reference sequence). CDR3 in DNA: TGTGCCTGGAGTGCGGGACTAGCGGGAACCCAAGAGACCCAGTACTTC. Translating it yields CAWSAGLAGTQETQYF.

CDR3 protein: CASSQGIAWQGDGYTF. The DNA for the CDR3 is TGTGCCAGCAGCCAAGGCATAGCTTGGCAGGGTGATGGCTACACCTTC. The chain couples TRBV4-2 to TRBJ1-2, with D maybe TRBD1 (5 bases). The length of the CDR3 is 16 residues. Germline-derived CDR1 and CDR2 are LGHNA and YNFKEQ. Trimming removed 1 base at V and 6 bases at J, with 18 bases between.

This chain connects TRBV7-8 to TRBJ1-2; possible D gene TRBD1, 5 bases. Per the germline V gene, CDR1 is SGHVS and CDR2 is FQNEAQ. V lost 4 bases and J 3 bases, leaving 18 bases between the germline ends. The CDR3 totals 16 residues. CDR3 region: CASSSPATKGYYGYTF. DNA of the CDR3: TGTGCCAGCAGCTCCCCCGCGACGAAGGGGTACTATGGCTACACCTTC. The whole variable domain, filled in from reference TRBV7-8 and TRBJ1-2, reads GAGVSQSPRYKVAKRGQDVALRCDPISGHVSLFWYQQALGQGPEFLTYFQNEAQLDKSGLPSDRFFAERPEGSVSTLKIQRTQQEDSAVYLCASSSPATKGYYGYTFGSGTRLTVV.

This clonotype was recorded at least ten times. The genes are TRBV7-9 and TRBJ1-1, with 8 bases lining up with TRBD1. The CDR3 sequence is 12 residues long. Trimming took 3 bases from V and 10 from J; bases not matched to a gene: 4. The germline gives CDR1 SEHNR, CDR2 FQNEAQ (reference sequence). CDR3 sequence (DNA): TGTGCCAGCAGCTTGGAACAGGGGGGAGCTTTCTTT. Protein sequence: CASSLEQGGAFF.

This clonotype was detected only a few times. The rearrangement uses TRBV7-9 and TRBJ1-1; D gene ambiguous. CDR3 size: 12 residues. The germline V gene encodes CDR1 SEHNR and CDR2 FQNEAQ (reference sequence). Trimming stripped 4 bases from V and 6 bases from J, with 9 bases between. The CDR3 loop is CASSSTYAEAFF. Here the CDR3 DNA reads TGTGCCAGCAGCTCGACTTATGCTGAAGCTTTCTTT.

This clonotype showed up just a few times. V gene TRBV7-3 combines with J gene TRBJ2-1; D remains unclear. CDR1 SGHTA and CDR2 FQGTGA come from the germline V gene. CDR3 size: 13 residues. V lost 5 bases and J lost 5, with 10 bases in between. Written as DNA, the CDR3 is TGTGCCAGCAGCATGACTGTCGACAATGAGCAGTTCTTC. Its protein product is CASSMTVDNEQFF. Using reference TRBV7-3 and TRBJ2-1 for the parts outside the CDR3, the full variable domain is GAGVSQTPSNKVTEKGKYVELRCDPISGHTALYWYRQSLGQGPEFLIYFQGTGAADDSGLPNDRFFAVRPEGSVSTLKIQRTERGDSAVYLCASSMTVDNEQFFGPGTRLTVL.

This clonotype appeared a few times. The genes are TRBV28 and TRBJ2-5; D might be TRBD2 (5 bases). This CDR3 comprises 12 residues. Deletions cut 3 bases from V and 6 bases from J, with 8 bases between. Germline CDR1 is MDHEN and CDR2 is SYDVKM. Here the CDR3 reads CASSLGEKTQYF. Written as DNA, the CDR3 is TGTGCCAGCAGTTTGGGAGAAAAGACCCAGTACTTC.

The sample holds many counts of this clonotype. The chain combines TRBV5-1 with TRBJ1-4, with D possibly TRBD1 on 5 matching bases. This CDR3 has 14 residues. Germline V CDR1 and CDR2: SGHRS, YFSETQ. V was cut by 5 bases and J by 8 bases, with 16 bases left in between. CDR3 region: CASSVGGAQEKLFF. As DNA, the CDR3 is TGCGCCAGCAGTGTAGGAGGGGCGCAGGAAAAACTGTTTTTT. The variable domain in full, with the rest retrieved from reference TRBV5-1 and TRBJ1-4, is KAGVTQTPRYLIKTRGQQVTLSCSPISGHRSVSWYQQTPGQGLQFLFEYFSETQRNKGNFPGRFSGRQFSNSRSEMNVSTLELGDSALYLCASSVGGAQEKLFFGSGTQLSVL.

Concerning this clonotype: One junction end does not reproduce the germline sequence, and a read error may be involved. The V gene is TRBV20-1, the J gene TRBJ1-2; the match to TRBD1 covers 7 bases. CDR1 is DFQATT and CDR2 is SNEGSKA in the germline V gene (reference sequence). This CDR3 comprises 15 residues. The CDR3 reads CGARDGTDLYYGYTF. CDR3 bases: TGCGGTGCTAGGGACGGGACAGATTTATACTATGGCTACACCTTC.

About this clonotype: It may be a read error: a sequence one base away is much more abundant. This chain joins TRBV11-2 and TRBJ2-3; a possible D gene is TRBD2 (6 bases). The CDR3 consists of 15 residues. Germline loops: CDR1 SGHAT, CDR2 FQNNGV. The DNA of the CDR3 is TGTGCCAGCAGCTTAGATGCGGGGCGCACAAATACGCAGTATTTT. As protein: CASSLDAGRTNTQYF.

The V call is TRBV18, the J call TRBJ2-3; the match to TRBD2 covers 12 bases. The J segment lost 9 bases and the V segment lost 8 bases, leaving 9 bases of the junction unmatched. In germline, CDR1 is KGHSH, CDR2 LQKENI. This CDR3 comprises 14 residues. The CDR3 sequence: CASRASGRAFTQYF. DNA for the CDR3: TGTGCCAGCCGCGCTAGCGGGAGGGCCTTCACGCAGTATTTT.

The chain has TRBV5-1 and TRBJ1-2; 8 nucleotides line up with TRBD1. Germline trimming cut 4 bases from V and 7 bases from J; bases unmatched to any gene: 12. Looked up from germline, CDR1 is SGHRS and CDR2 is YFSETQ. This CDR3 spans 15 amino acids. CDR3 sequence reads: CASSQPGTGDRGYTF. Here the CDR3 DNA reads TGCGCCAGCAGCCAGCCCGGGACAGGAGATCGTGGCTACACCTTC.

This clonotype has only a few counts. The chain couples TRBV7-6 to TRBJ2-7; TRBD1 is a possible D gene (5 bases). V was cut by 1 base and J by 2 bases, with 12 bases left in between. Germline CDR1 is SGHVS and CDR2 is FNYEAQ. This CDR3 is 15 amino acids long. CDR3 residues: CASSLELGPTYEQYF. CDR3 DNA sequence: TGTGCCAGCAGCTTAGAGCTGGGGCCCACCTACGAGCAGTACTTC.

V is TRBV5-6 and J is TRBJ2-3; 9 bases are shared with TRBD1. V gave up 4 bases and J gave up 2 bases; unmatched junction bases: 8. CDR1 and CDR2 from the germline V gene are SGHDT and YYEEEE. There are 16 residues in the CDR3. The CDR3 coding sequence is TGTGCCAGCAGCCTCCGGGACAGGGAGCACACAGATACGCAGTATTTT. This encodes CASSLRDREHTDTQYF.

This clonotype occurred many times. The rearrangement joins TRBV4-1 to TRBJ2-3, with unresolved D. The CDR3 is 13 residues long. Trimming removed 1 base from V and 0 bases from J, with 2 bases in between. The V gene's germline CDR1 is MGHRA and CDR2 YSYEKL. Written as DNA, the CDR3 is TGCGCCAGCAGCCAAGTGAGCACAGATACGCAGTATTTT. As protein: CASSQVSTDTQYF.

This chain links TRBV7-6 with TRBJ2-5, with 7 bases lining up with TRBD1. There are 16 residues in the CDR3. The V gene end was trimmed by 6 bases and the J gene end by 5 bases; junction bases not matched to a gene: 15. The germline CDR1 and CDR2 sequences are SGHVS and FNYEAQ. The CDR3 reads CASSLGRKQGTETQYF. Here the CDR3 DNA reads TGTGCCAGCAGTCTTGGGCGGAAACAGGGGACGGAGACCCAGTACTTC.

This clonotype has more than one count but fewer than ten. The chain uses TRBV20-1 and TRBJ2-7; 7 nucleotides align to TRBD2. The CDR3 loop spans 14 amino acids. CDR1 and CDR2 from the germline V gene are DFQATT and SNEGSKA (reference sequence). With V trimmed by 8 bases and J by 2 bases, 12 bases remained unmatched. CDR3 in DNA: TGCAGTCCCGGCGGGGGTGAGGGGACCTACGAGCAGTACTTC. Translated, it gives CSPGGGEGTYEQYF.

This clonotype came up many times. The chain combines TRBV10-3 with TRBJ1-2, with D hard to call. CDR3 length equals 14 residues. The ends were cut back, 7 bases at V and 2 bases at J, with 14 bases in the middle. CDR1 and CDR2 (germline): ENHRY, SYGVKD. The chain's CDR3 is CAIKGDAVNYGYTF. CDR3 nucleotides: TGTGCCATCAAAGGCGACGCGGTGAACTATGGCTACACCTTC.

This clonotype was detected many times. The V and J genes are TRBV20-1 and TRBJ2-1; 8 nucleotides align to TRBD1. V trimming: 5 bases; J trimming: 7 bases; junction bases outside the gene matches: 7. Per germline, CDR1 DFQATT and CDR2 SNEGSKA (reference sequence). The CDR3 runs to 13 residues. CDR3 sequence (DNA): TGCAGTGCTGCGACAGGGGTTTGGAATGAGCAGTTCTTC. This encodes CSAATGVWNEQFF.